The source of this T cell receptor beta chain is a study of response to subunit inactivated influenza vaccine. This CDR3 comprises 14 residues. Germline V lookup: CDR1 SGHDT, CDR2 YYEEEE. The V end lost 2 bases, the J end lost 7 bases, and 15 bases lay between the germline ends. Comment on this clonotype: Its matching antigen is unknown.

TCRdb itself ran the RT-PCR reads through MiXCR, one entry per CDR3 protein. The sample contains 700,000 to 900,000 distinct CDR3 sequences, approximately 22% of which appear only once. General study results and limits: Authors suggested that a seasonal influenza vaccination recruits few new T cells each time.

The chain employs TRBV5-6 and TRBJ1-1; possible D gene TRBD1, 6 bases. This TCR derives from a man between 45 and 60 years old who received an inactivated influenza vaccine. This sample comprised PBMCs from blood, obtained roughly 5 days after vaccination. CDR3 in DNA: TGTGCCAGCAGCTTATCGCTGAAGGGGGTTGAAGCTTTCTTT. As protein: CASSLSLKGVEAFF.